The present T cell receptor beta chain was sequenced within a study of technical replicates of blood from a handful of donors. Here immunoSEQ multiplex PCR was the method, and the copy in TCRdb shows in-frame clones only, minus some. The sample lists under 85,000 clones, about 97% occurring once. After removal of 6 bases from V and 3 bases from J, the junction contained 14 bases not matched to a gene. Germline V gene sequence: CDR1 SNHLY, CDR2 FYNNEI. The CDR3 extends over 18 amino acids. The TCR comes from a human donor in good health. Sample: T cells isolated from PBMCs. J is TRBJ1-5 and V is TRBV2; 10 bases agree with TRBD1. CDR3 amino acids: CASRVRDRGGLFNQPQHF. The CDR3 nucleotides are TGTGCCAGCAGGGTCCGGGACAGGGGAGGGTTATTCAATCAGCCCCAGCATTTT.